One and the same sample provided the 18 T cell receptor beta chains below, sequenced in a study of shared clonotypes between healthy human individuals (dated by TCRdb to 2018 to 2021). CD8 naive samples were CD45RO-negative cells positively selected for CCR7, giving a CD45RA+CCR7+ population that excluded TemRA cells. To prepare the library, the immunoSEQ multiplex PCR assay was applied. TCRdb's version of the immuneACCESS table is confined to in-frame rearrangements and falls short of the full clone set. An unresolved V gene accounts for under half of the shortfall where checked; the remainder is of unknown origin. In this sample the table shows millions of clones, about 95% of which occur a single time. The ten top clones hold about 1.1% of the sample. Material: naive CD8+ T cells sorted from blood. What the cell subset or site label conveys for this sample: CD45RA+CCR7+. The origin of the receptors is a man aged 18 to 30 in good health.

The chain is built from TRBV28 and TRBJ2-7; perhaps TRBD2 as D (6 bases). The CDR3 sequence is 14 residues long. The V and J ends lost 3 bases and 1 base respectively, with 10 bases between them. CDR1 is MDHEN and CDR2 is SYDVKM in the germline V gene. The DNA for the CDR3 is TGTGCCAGCAGTTTTACTAGCAGATCCTACGAGCAGTACTTC. Translation gives CASSFTSRSYEQYF.

This clone was detected only once. The CDR3 protein is CASSLESGQTSYEQYF. The CDR3 region has the DNA TGTGCCAGCAGCTTAGAATCGGGGCAGACATCCTACGAGCAGTACTTC. The chain recombines TRBV7-9 with TRBJ2-7; either TRBD1 or TRBD2 may supply D (5 bases each). CDR1 and CDR2 from the germline V gene are SEHNR and FQNEAQ (reference sequence). V was shortened by 1 base and J by 1 base, with 14 bases between the two germline ends. The length of the CDR3 is 16 residues.

This rearrangement joins TRBV7-9 to TRBJ2-3, with TRBD1 identical over 9 bases. Germline V gene sequence: CDR1 SEHNR, CDR2 FQNEAQ (reference sequence). This CDR3 has 16 residues. V dropped 2 bases and J dropped 3; count of bases not matched to a gene: 6. For the CDR3, the DNA is TGTGCCAGCAGCTTACCAGACAGGGGGTCGACAGATACGCAGTATTTT. Amino acid sequence: CASSLPDRGSTDTQYF.

The chain is built from TRBV7-9 and TRBJ2-2, with D maybe TRBD2 (6 bases). Germline CDR1 reads SEHNR; CDR2 reads FQNEAQ (reference sequence). V dropped 0 bases and J dropped 6 bases, with 11 bases sitting between them. This CDR3 is 15 amino acids long. Written as DNA, the CDR3 is TGTGCCAGCAGCTTAGCGAGCAGGGAGGCCGGGGAGCTGTTTTTT. Translated: CASSLASREAGELFF.

This clone appeared once. V and J are TRBV6-1 and TRBJ1-2; TRBD1 is a possible D gene (5 bases). The CDR3 is made up of 11 amino acids. CDR1 and CDR2 (germline): MNHNS, SASEGT. The V and J ends lost 7 bases and 8 bases respectively, with 11 bases between them. The CDR3, as DNA: TGTGCCAGCACAGGGCGGTGGGGCTACACCTTC. Translating it yields CASTGRWGYTF.

In the case of this clone: Other DNA sequences in this specimen translate into the identical CDR3. V usage is TRBV29-1 and J usage is TRBJ2-7; a possible D gene is TRBD1 (6 bases). The CDR3 spans 14 residues. Between the trimmed V and J ends, which lost 6 bases and 2 bases, there was a span of 17 bases. The germline gives CDR1 SQVTM, CDR2 ANQGSEA. The CDR3 coding sequence is TGCAGCGTCTGGGGGTTGGACAGTACCTACGAGCAGTACTTC. Amino acid sequence: CSVWGLDSTYEQYF.

The J gene is TRBJ2-1, the V gene TRBV19, with D unclear. V gave up 5 bases and J gave up 6 bases, with 20 bases separating them. CDR3 size: 16 residues. CDR1 LNHDA and CDR2 SQIVND come from the germline V gene (reference sequence). CDR3 bases: TGTGCCAGTAGTCCCCTCGACGGCGGACCCCTCAATGAGCAGTTCTTC. This codes for CASSPLDGGPLNEQFF. Based on the CDR3 plus reference TRBV19 and TRBJ2-1, the full variable domain is DGGITQSPKYLFRKEGQNVTLSCEQNLNHDAMYWYRQDPGQGLRLIYYSQIVNDFQKGDIAEGYSVSREKKESFPLTVTSAQKNPTAFYLCASSPLDGGPLNEQFFGPGTRLTVL.

The V and J genes are TRBV6-1 and TRBJ2-7; maybe TRBD1 (6 bases). The length of the CDR3 is 14 residues. V lost 5 bases and J 1 base, leaving 12 bases between the germline ends. Germline V gives CDR1 MNHNS, CDR2 SASEGT. This chain's CDR3 is CASSPRQASYEQYF. The CDR3 DNA sequence: TGTGCCAGCAGTCCCCGACAGGCGTCCTACGAGCAGTACTTC.

The chain combines TRBV9 with TRBJ2-3, with 10 nucleotides matching TRBD1. The CDR3 covers 14 residues. Germline V CDR1 and CDR2: SGDLS, YYNGEE. After removal of 3 bases from V and 5 bases from J, the junction contained 3 bases not matched to a gene. The CDR3 protein is CASSGTGGKDTQYF. In nucleotides, the CDR3 is TGTGCCAGCAGCGGGACAGGGGGTAAAGATACGCAGTATTTT. Full variable domain (missing parts from reference TRBV9 and TRBJ2-3): DSGVTQTPKHLITATGQRVTLRCSPRSGDLSVYWYQQSLDQGLQFLIQYYNGEERAKGNILERFSAQQFPDLHSELNLSSLELGDSALYFCASSGTGGKDTQYFGPGTRLTVL.

The chain couples TRBV5-6 to TRBJ1-5; D call uncertain. From germline, CDR1 is SGHDT and CDR2 YYEEEE. Trimming left V 2 bases short and J 3 bases short, with 15 bases between. The CDR3 covers 16 residues. The CDR3 DNA is TGTGCCAGCAGCTTTGAAGGTGGTGTCGCCAATCAGCCCCAGCATTTT. The encoded protein is CASSFEGGVANQPQHF.

V and J are TRBV28 and TRBJ2-7, with D possibly matching TRBD1 (6 bases). This CDR3 is built from 15 residues. Germline CDR1 MDHEN, CDR2 SYDVKM. V gave up 4 bases and J gave up 2 bases, with 15 bases separating them. As DNA, the CDR3 is TGTGCCAGCAGTTCGGCCGGAGGACAGACCTACGAGCAGTACTTC. It specifies CASSSAGGQTYEQYF.

The V gene is TRBV7-8, the J gene TRBJ2-7; D is possibly TRBD1 (6 bases). This CDR3 region has 14 residues. CDR1 is SGHVS and CDR2 is FQNEAQ in the germline V gene. V dropped 2 bases and J dropped 2 bases, with 10 bases sitting between them. The CDR3 nucleotides are TGTGCCAGCAGCTTACTGGGGGACACCTACGAGCAGTACTTC. As protein: CASSLLGDTYEQYF.

This sequence joins TRBV19 and TRBJ1-3; no clear D gene. Germline CDR1 and CDR2: LNHDA and SQIVND (reference sequence). V lost 5 bases and J lost 3, with 8 bases in between. This CDR3 has 13 amino acids. CDR3 sequence (DNA): TGTGCCAGTAGTGTAAACGGTGGAAACACCATATATTTT. This sequence encodes CASSVNGGNTIYF.

The gene calls are TRBV27 and TRBJ2-4; 10 bases match TRBD2. Germline-derived CDR1 and CDR2 are MNHEY and SMNVEV (reference sequence). The CDR3 is 14 amino acids. V shed 11 bases and J 3 bases; nucleotides not matched to a gene: 7. This CDR3 is CADWTSGFKNIQYF. The CDR3 DNA sequence: TGTGCCGACTGGACTAGCGGCTTCAAAAACATTCAGTACTTC.

The rearrangement links TRBV19 to TRBJ2-7; D is possibly TRBD2 (6 bases). The germline V gene encodes CDR1 LNHDA and CDR2 SQIVND (reference sequence). The CDR3 length is 15 residues. V was trimmed by 3 bases and J by 7 bases, leaving 19 bases between them. Here the CDR3 DNA reads TGTGCCAGTAGTATGGTCGACACTCCTCGGGGGGAGCAGTACTTC. Its protein is CASSMVDTPRGEQYF.

The rearrangement joins TRBV7-6 to TRBJ1-6; D call uncertain. This CDR3 comprises 13 residues. Per germline, CDR1 SGHVS and CDR2 FNYEAQ. The ends were cut back, 5 bases at V and 9 bases at J, with 11 bases in the middle. CDR3 residues: CASSPGMGSPLHF. CDR3 bases: TGTGCCAGCAGCCCGGGGATGGGTTCACCCCTCCACTTT.

As for this clone: Other DNA sequences within the sample encode an identical CDR3. The rearrangement links TRBV19 to TRBJ2-7; 7 bases are a match to TRBD1. The germline V gene encodes CDR1 LNHDA and CDR2 SQIVND (reference sequence). This CDR3 is 14 amino acids long. V shed 6 bases, J shed 3 bases, and the junction held 8 bases outside the gene matches. The CDR3 spells CASSPRDSYYEQYF. CDR3 sequence (DNA): TGTGCCAGTAGCCCCCGGGACAGCTACTACGAGCAGTACTTC.

With respect to this clone: Other DNA variants within this sample encode the same CDR3. This sequence joins TRBV7-9 and TRBJ2-7, with D tentatively TRBD1 or TRBD2 (5 bases each). CDR1 SEHNR and CDR2 FQNEAQ come from the germline V gene (reference sequence). Trimming removed 5 bases from V and 4 bases from J, with 12 bases in between. CDR3 length equals 13 residues. In DNA form, the CDR3 reads TGTGCCAGCAGCGCCGGGACGTCATACGAGCAGTACTTC. This translates into CASSAGTSYEQYF. Using reference TRBV7-9 and TRBJ2-7 for the parts outside the CDR3, the full variable domain is DTGVSQNPRHKITKRGQNVTFRCDPISEHNRLYWYRQTLGQGPEFLTYFQNEAQLEKSRLLSDRFSAERPKGSFSTLEIQRTEQGDSAMYLCASSAGTSYEQYFGPGTRLTVT.